This is a list of T cell receptor beta chains from one sample in a study of shared clonotypes between healthy human individuals. The method was immunoSEQ multiplex PCR; TCRdb's version includes in-frame clones alone and lacks a portion of them. Among 400,000 to 600,000 clones listed, more than 75% were seen once. The specimen sequenced was PBMCs. The receptors stem from a woman aged 40 to 50 in good health. Some clones in this sample may be carry-over from other donors' samples. CDR3s include the opening cysteine and the closing phenylalanine or tryptophan.

TRBV11-2	TRBJ2-1	CASSRTDYNEQFF
TRBV7-9	TRBJ1-1	CASSQGRRWTEAFF
TRBV29-1	TRBJ1-5	CSVGQENQPQHF
TRBV19	TRBJ1-1	CASSTQRDTEAFF
TRBV28	TRBJ1-1	CASQLGPTAGTEAFF
TRBV6-1	TRBJ2-3	CASSERQGGTDTQYF
TRBV28	TRBJ2-7	CASSLEDRAYEQYF
TRBV14	TRBJ1-3	CASSLASGNTIYF
TRBV23-1	TRBJ2-1	CASREEGSGRRNEQFF
TRBV27	TRBJ2-1	CASSLTLADYNEQFF
TRBV7-9	TRBJ2-6	CASTPWGSFLGANVLTF
TRBV12-5	TRBJ1-1	CASGLPHSTFFGSEDTEAFF
TRBV11-3	TRBJ2-1	CASSLNLRVNEQFF
TRBV19	TRBJ2-1	CASSFPGLAAYNEQFF
TRBV2	TRBJ1-4	CASSDGGTNEKLFF
TRBV6-1	TRBJ1-1	CASSEKGDGSTEAFF
TRBV5-1	TRBJ1-5	CASSLDGRNQPQHF
TRBV18	TRBJ2-7	CASSPESRYEQYF
TRBV29-1	TRBJ2-1	CSVEGLGGDEQFF
TRBV5-4	TRBJ1-4	CASSPEPGQSSEKLFF
TRBV29-1	TRBJ2-3	CSVEAGGTDTQYF
TRBV7-9	TRBJ2-1	CASSEGLAGAAEQFF